These 18 T cell receptor beta chains were all obtained from the same sample, sequenced in a study of regulatory T cells in long-lasting Graves disease (dated by TCRdb to the early 2020s). The library was produced with multiplex PCR. Sequenced using an Illumina HiSeq 4000. TCR beta libraries were built with iRepertoire HTBI primers and Arm-PCR amplification of CDR3 regions. Starting from the raw public reads, TCRdb applied fastp trimming at Q25, assembled clones with MiXCR and retained in-frame beta chains. A single entry per CDR3 protein holds the most common genes and DNA from its merged rows. The sample includes 650,000 to 700,000 distinct CDR3 sequences, with about 30% observed a single time. The top ten clonotypes cover around 42% of the sample. Sample time point, as interpreted from the label and publication: persistent/refractory GD, antithyroid drugs over 5 years with positive TRAb. For both TCR sequencing and RNA sequencing, RNA was extracted from PBMCs in TRIzol.

The sample consisted of peripheral blood mononuclear cells (PBMCs), taken when the disease was refractory, from a patient treated with antithyroid drugs. The receptors were gathered from a female donor with Graves disease.

This clonotype was seen more than once but under ten times. The chain recombines TRBV7-9 with TRBJ1-1; D is unresolved. This CDR3 comprises 14 residues. Trimming shortened V by 5 bases and J by 0 bases, and 10 bases separated the two germline ends. CDR1 SEHNR and CDR2 FQNEAQ come from the germline V gene (reference sequence). The CDR3 is CASSVGLMNTEAFF. The CDR3 DNA is TGTGCCAGCAGCGTCGGGTTGATGAACACTGAAGCTTTCTTT.

In its sample, this clonotype was seen many times. The V call is TRBV6-2 or TRBV6-3, the J call TRBJ1-2; tentatively, D is TRBD1 (5 bases). From germline, CDR1 is MNHEY and CDR2 SVGEGT. V lost 4 bases to trimming and J lost 2 bases, with 8 bases between them. This CDR3 has 13 amino acids. In nucleotides, the CDR3 is TGTGCCAGCAGTTTGGACAAAAACTATGGCTACACCTTC. This encodes CASSLDKNYGYTF.

The chain carries TRBV2 and TRBJ1-5; D unclear. This CDR3 has 17 amino acids. Germline V gene sequence: CDR1 SNHLY, CDR2 FYNNEI. Trimming took 6 bases from V and 1 from J, leaving 19 bases between them. The CDR3 nucleotides read TGTGCCAGCAGCGTCCTTGGGCGAGCCTTAAGCAATCAGCCCCAGCATTTT. Translating gives CASSVLGRALSNQPQHF.

This clonotype came up once. The V gene is TRBV6-2 or TRBV6-3, the J gene TRBJ1-1; D is undetermined. The CDR3 has 18 amino acids. Per the germline V gene, CDR1 is MNHEY and CDR2 is SVGEGT. The ends were cut back, 5 bases at V and 4 bases at J, with 26 bases in the middle. The DNA for the CDR3 is TGTGCCAGCAGTGACCAACGTGCTCAAGACTTCCACATCACTGAAGCTTTCTTT. Encoded protein: CASSDQRAQDFHITEAFF.

This clonotype was detected a few times. V gene TRBV28 combines with J gene TRBJ1-5, with a possible D match to TRBD1 (5 bases). Trimming pared 6 bases from V and 7 bases from J, leaving 16 bases between. Germline V gene data show CDR1 as MDHEN and CDR2 as SYDVKM. The CDR3 spans 14 residues. CDR3 bases: TGTGCCAGCAGCTTCACAGGTGAAAGGCAGCCCCAGCATTTT. Translation gives CASSFTGERQPQHF.

This clonotype was counted only a few times. V gene TRBV28 combines with J gene TRBJ1-3; the D gene is possibly TRBD1 (5 bases). CDR3 size: 15 residues. Trimming shortened V by 3 bases and J by 7 bases, and 16 bases separated the two germline ends. Per germline, CDR1 MDHEN and CDR2 SYDVKM. This chain's CDR3 is CASSFNRIWGNTIYF. CDR3 in DNA: TGTGCCAGCAGTTTTAATCGGATATGGGGCAACACCATATATTTT.

The chain uses TRBV5-1 and TRBJ2-6, with 7 nucleotides matching TRBD1. This CDR3 is 19 amino acids long. The J segment lost 0 bases and the V segment lost 3 bases, leaving 12 bases of the junction unmatched. Germline V CDR1 and CDR2: SGHRS, YFSETQ. In nucleotides, the CDR3 is TGCGCCAGCAGCTCGCCCCGGGACAGAGGGGGCTCTGGGGCCAACGTCCTGACTTTC. This encodes CASSSPRDRGGSGANVLTF.

The chain recombines TRBV6-2 or TRBV6-3 with TRBJ1-3; a weak D match, TRBD1 (6 bases). The CDR3 runs 14 residues. Germline-derived CDR1 and CDR2 are MNHEY and SVGEGT. The V end was cut by 8 bases, the J end by 2 bases, with 13 bases between. The CDR3 nucleotides are TGTGCCAGCCTTCCCGGGGGCCCTGGAAACACCATATATTTT. It translates to CASLPGGPGNTIYF.

A few counts support this clonotype. This sequence joins TRBV12-3 or TRBV12-4 and TRBJ1-6; possible D gene TRBD1, 6 bases. This CDR3 region has 12 residues. Trimming pared 6 bases from V and 13 bases from J, leaving 13 bases between. The CDR3 spells CASRDSGGPLHF. CDR3 bases: TGTGCCAGCAGGGACAGCGGCGGGCCCCTCCACTTT.

The genes are TRBV20-1 and TRBJ2-3; 10 bases align to TRBD2. This CDR3 comprises 14 residues. CDR1 DFQATT and CDR2 SNEGSKA come from the germline V gene (reference sequence). Trimming took 3 bases from V and 4 from J; bases not matched to a gene: 4. The CDR3 is CSASISGRADTQYF. Here the CDR3 DNA reads TGCAGTGCTAGCATCAGCGGGAGGGCAGATACGCAGTATTTT.

This clonotype was picked up a small number of times. This sequence joins TRBV30 and TRBJ1-1; D call uncertain. There are 13 residues in the CDR3. V was shortened by 4 bases and J by 9 bases, with 18 bases between the two germline ends. Germline CDR1 GTSNPN, CDR2 SVGIG (reference sequence). The CDR3 reads CAWMSWRGGKAFF. The CDR3 DNA reads as TGTGCCTGGATGAGTTGGCGGGGAGGGAAAGCTTTCTTT.

The chain couples TRBV29-1 to TRBJ1-1, with D perhaps matching TRBD1 (5 bases). This CDR3 contains 13 residues. Trimming removed 7 bases at V and 5 bases at J, with 17 bases between. Germline loops: CDR1 SQVTM, CDR2 ANQGSEA. CDR3 in amino acids: CSGWGGRRTEAFF. CDR3 bases: TGCAGCGGGTGGGGGGGACGGAGGACTGAAGCTTTCTTT.

This clonotype has more than one count but fewer than ten. The gene calls are TRBV5-1 and TRBJ1-1; weak D call: TRBD1 (6 bases). Between the trimmed V and J ends, which lost 1 base and 1 base, there was a span of 17 bases. This CDR3 comprises 17 residues. CDR1 and CDR2 from the germline V gene are SGHRS and YFSETQ. In DNA, the CDR3 is TGCGCCAGCAGCTTGAGCGGCTGGACAGCGGCGAACACTGAAGCTTTCTTT. It yields the protein CASSLSGWTAANTEAFF.

This clonotype was picked up a small number of times. At one end, the junction sequence differs from germline, possibly due to a read error. The CDR3 bases are TGTGCCAGCAGCTTAGAAGGGACAGGGGGGTACGAGCAGTACTTC. It yields the protein CASSLEGTGGYEQYF. The rearrangement links TRBV12-3 or TRBV12-4 to TRBJ2-7; 11 nucleotides agree with TRBD1. The CDR3 length is 15 residues.

This clonotype was found a few times. This chain connects TRBV20-1 to TRBJ2-7; no reliable D call. V dropped 6 bases and J dropped 0 bases, with 18 bases sitting between them. Germline CDR1 DFQATT, CDR2 SNEGSKA (reference sequence). The CDR3 has 15 residues. CDR3 in DNA: TGCAGTGCCGCTGACGCACAGCGAAACTCCTACGAGCAGTACTTC. Its protein product is CSAADAQRNSYEQYF.

This clonotype has only a few counts. The chain employs TRBV28 and TRBJ1-2; D is possibly TRBD1 (5 bases). V was clipped by 1 base and J by 8 bases, with 11 bases between them. Germline V gene data show CDR1 as MDHEN and CDR2 as SYDVKM. This CDR3 comprises 13 residues. In DNA form, the CDR3 reads TGTGCCAGCAGTTTATATATTGGGGGAGGCTACACCTTC. As protein: CASSLYIGGGYTF.

The V call is TRBV20-1, the J call TRBJ2-7; D remains unclear. The CDR3 consists of 14 residues. The germline V gene encodes CDR1 DFQATT and CDR2 SNEGSKA (reference sequence). Between the trimmed V and J ends, which lost 6 bases and 0 bases, there was a span of 15 bases. CDR3 region: CSAPDVENSYEQYF. CDR3 nucleotide sequence: TGCAGTGCCCCCGACGTAGAAAACTCCTACGAGCAGTACTTC.

The genes are TRBV9 and TRBJ1-5, with a tentative D call TRBD1 (5 bases). Germline loops: CDR1 SGDLS, CDR2 YYNGEE. V was pared by 0 bases and J by 6 bases, with 7 bases between. The CDR3 is 13 residues long. CDR3 amino acids: CASSVGGVQPQHF. CDR3 nucleotide sequence: TGTGCCAGCAGCGTAGGAGGGGTTCAGCCCCAGCATTTT. Full variable domain (rest looked up from reference TRBV9 and TRBJ1-5): DSGVTQTPKHLITATGQRVTLRCSPRSGDLSVYWYQQSLDQGLQFLIQYYNGEERAKGNILERFSAQQFPDLHSELNLSSLELGDSALYFCASSVGGVQPQHFGDGTRLSIL.